Included here is one T cell receptor beta chain sequence, with context. These data originate in a study of blood T cell repertoires in COVID-19. Study in general: Both acute and convalescent COVID-19 samples were obtained from the United States, Italy and Spain. The cDNA or gDNA used as material had been derived from T cells, B-cell-depleted T cells, or PBMCs.

Per the germline V gene, CDR1 is MDHEN and CDR2 is SYDVKM. The V end was cut by 5 bases, the J end by 5 bases, with 10 bases between. The CDR3 length is 13 residues. The protocol was immunoSEQ multiplex PCR, while the TCRdb copy is restricted to in-frame clones and leaves out a portion. Of 200,000 to 250,000 clones listed, approximately 80% are singletons. The gene calls are TRBV28 and TRBJ1-5, with a tentative D call TRBD1 (6 bases). The origin of this receptor is a man aged 60 to 75 who had recovered from COVID-19. Sequencing was done on a sample of PBMCs or T cells enriched from blood (not recorded which). The CDR3 sequence is CASSTGMDQPQHF. The CDR3 DNA sequence: TGTGCCAGCAGTACAGGGATGGATCAGCCCCAGCATTTT.